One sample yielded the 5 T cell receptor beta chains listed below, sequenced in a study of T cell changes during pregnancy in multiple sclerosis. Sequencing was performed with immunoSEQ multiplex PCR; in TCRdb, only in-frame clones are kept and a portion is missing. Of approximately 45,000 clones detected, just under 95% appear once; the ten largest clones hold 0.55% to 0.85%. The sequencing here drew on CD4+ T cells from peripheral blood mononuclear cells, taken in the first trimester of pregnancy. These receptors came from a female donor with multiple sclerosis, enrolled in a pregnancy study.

DNA of the CDR3: TGTGCCAGCAGCTCCCCTACTCCCCTCCAAAACATTCAGTACTTC. It is translated as CASSSPTPLQNIQYF. The chain joins TRBV7-2 to TRBJ2-4, with no clear D. The CDR3 sequence is 15 residues long. Germline V gives CDR1 SGHTA, CDR2 FQGNSA. Trimming pared 4 bases from V and 5 bases from J, leaving 15 bases between.

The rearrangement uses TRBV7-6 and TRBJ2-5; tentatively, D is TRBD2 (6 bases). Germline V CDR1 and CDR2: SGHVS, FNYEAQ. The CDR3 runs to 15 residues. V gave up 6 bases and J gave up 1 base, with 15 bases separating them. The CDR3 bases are TGTGCCAGCAGTTCGGGACTCTCAATCCAAGAGACCCAGTACTTC. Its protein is CASSSGLSIQETQYF.

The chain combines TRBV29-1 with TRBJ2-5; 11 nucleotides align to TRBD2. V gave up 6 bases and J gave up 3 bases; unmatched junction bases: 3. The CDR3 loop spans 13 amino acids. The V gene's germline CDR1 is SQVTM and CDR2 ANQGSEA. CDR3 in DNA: TGCAGCGTGTCTAGCGGGAGGAAAGAGACCCAGTACTTC. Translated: CSVSSGRKETQYF.

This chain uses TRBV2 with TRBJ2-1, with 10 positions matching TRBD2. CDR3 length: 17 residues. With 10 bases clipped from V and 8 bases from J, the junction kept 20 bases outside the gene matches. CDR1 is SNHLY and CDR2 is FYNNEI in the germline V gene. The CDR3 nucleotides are TGTGCCACCCGGGGGGGAGCGGGAGGGTTGCTGTTCCATGAGCAGTTCTTC. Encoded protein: CATRGGAGGLLFHEQFF.

CDR3 DNA: TGCGCCAGCAGCCAAGATTTTAGCTCTGGGGCCAACGTCCTGACTTTC. Translation gives CASSQDFSSGANVLTF. The chain employs TRBV4-3 and TRBJ2-6; D gene unclear. Germline V gene data show CDR1 as LGHNA and CDR2 as YSLEER. The CDR3 has 16 amino acids. Trimming removed 0 bases at V and 0 bases at J, with 6 bases between.